This T cell receptor beta chain was recorded in a study of cytomegalovirus exposure and HLA in healthy donors. Findings of the study overall: In vitro work confirmed that a few CMV-associated chains recognize CMV antigens.

Looked up from germline, CDR1 is SGDLS and CDR2 is YYNGEE. V shed 0 bases and J shed 8 bases, with 23 bases lying between them. This CDR3 comprises 17 residues. TCRdb keeps only in-frame clones here, not all; method: immunoSEQ multiplex PCR. The table lists around 73,000 clones, 70% to 90% of them singletons. The table lists this clone with a count of one. Its specificity is unknown. The sequence was obtained from a woman aged 18-30 years in good health and CMV-seropositive. The gene calls are TRBV9 and TRBJ1-2; TRBD1 is a possible D gene (6 bases). The source material was PBMCs. The CDR3 DNA sequence: TGTGCCAGCAGCGTAGCCTCTCTACAGGGAGCAAATAGAGGCTACACCTTC. Translating it yields CASSVASLQGANRGYTF. The full variable domain, its missing parts supplied by reference TRBV9 and TRBJ1-2, is DSGVTQTPKHLITATGQRVTLRCSPRSGDLSVYWYQQSLDQGLQFLIQYYNGEERAKGNILERFSAQQFPDLHSELNLSSLELGDSALYFCASSVASLQGANRGYTFGSGTRLTVV.